Listed here are 6 T cell receptor beta chains from one sample, sequenced in a study of shared clonotypes between healthy human individuals. The table came from immunoSEQ multiplex PCR; TCRdb's copy has only in-frame clones and leaves some out. In the table there are about 1.1 million clones, 60% to 85% of which are singletons. Sample: memory CD4+ T cells from PBMCs. The subset denotes: CD45RA-negative fraction. The receptors shown here come from a man in his late teens or twenties in good health. Some clones in this sample may be carry-over from other donors' samples.

The chain uses TRBV10-3 and TRBJ1-5; D gene uncertain. V lost 3 bases to trimming and J lost 7 bases, with 10 bases between them. Germline V gene data show CDR1 as ENHRY and CDR2 as SYGVKD. The CDR3 totals 13 residues. The CDR3 region is CAISDDREQPQHF. CDR3 DNA: TGTGCCATCAGTGATGATCGGGAGCAGCCCCAGCATTTT.

In regard to this clone: The junction differs from germline at one of its ends, possibly a read error. As DNA, the CDR3 is TGTGCCAGCAGCTACCAAGTAACCCGGGACCGGAGGGATTTT. The encoded protein is CASSYQVTRDRRDF. The chain couples TRBV7-9 to TRBJ1-5; a weak D match, TRBD1 (5 bases). Germline V gives CDR1 SEHNR, CDR2 FQNEAQ (reference sequence). CDR3 length: 14 residues.

This chain connects TRBV4-1 to TRBJ1-1; maybe TRBD1 (6 bases). V was shortened by 6 bases and J by 1 base, with 12 bases between the two germline ends. This CDR3 contains 14 residues. CDR1 MGHRA and CDR2 YSYEKL come from the germline V gene. CDR3 coding DNA: TGCGCCAGCAGGGGACATCTCAAGAACACTGAAGCTTTCTTT. Amino acid sequence: CASRGHLKNTEAFF.

V usage is TRBV27 and J usage is TRBJ1-1; 8 nucleotides line up with TRBD1. V lost 3 bases to trimming and J lost 0 bases; unmatched junction nucleotides: 6. The germline CDR1 and CDR2 sequences are MNHEY and SMNVEV (reference sequence). The CDR3 has 16 residues. CDR3 loop: CASSFLPGGVNTEAFF. The CDR3 DNA follows: TGTGCCAGCAGTTTCCTCCCAGGGGGCGTGAACACTGAAGCTTTCTTT.

V and J are TRBV30 and TRBJ1-2; D gene ambiguous. This CDR3 region has 13 residues. The V and J ends lost 6 bases and 7 bases respectively, with 18 bases between them. Germline CDR1 reads GTSNPN; CDR2 reads SVGIG (reference sequence). The CDR3 nucleotides read TGTGCCTGCCCGGGGAATGGGTACCGTGGCTACACCTTC. Residues: CACPGNGYRGYTF.

The chain employs TRBV30 and TRBJ2-7; no definite D call. Trimming left V 3 bases short and J 7 bases short, with 13 bases between. This CDR3 spans 12 amino acids. CDR1 GTSNPN and CDR2 SVGIG come from the germline V gene (reference sequence). CDR3 residues: CAWRGSYEEQYF. CDR3 nucleotide sequence: TGTGCCTGGAGGGGATCCTACGAAGAGCAGTACTTC.